The T cell receptor (beta chain) described here comes from a study of blood T cell repertoires in COVID-19. Germline V CDR1 and CDR2: MDHEN, SYDVKM. The J segment lost 5 bases and the V segment lost 6 bases, leaving 11 bases of the junction unmatched. The CDR3 spans 15 residues. Sequencing was performed with immunoSEQ multiplex PCR; in TCRdb, only in-frame clones are kept and a portion is missing. The sample lists under 450,000 clones; roughly four fifths were seen once. The chain has TRBV28 and TRBJ1-1, with 8 bases aligning to TRBD1. This TCR was recovered from a human donor with acute or convalescent COVID-19. The donor label of this sample is uncertain. The sequenced sample was peripheral blood. The CDR3: CASRRQGIPETEAFF. CDR3 sequence (DNA): TGTGCCAGCAGGAGACAGGGGATCCCCGAGACTGAAGCTTTCTTT.